This T cell receptor (beta chain) originates from a study of low-dose radiotherapy and immunotherapy resistance in tumors. Looking at the study overall: The 200 mg/m2 dose of intravenous cyclophosphamide was given every two weeks, one day before radiation and immunotherapy. Daily, from cycle 1 day 1 and for four cycles, patients took oral aspirin 300 mg.

The CDR3 runs to 13 residues. The ends were cut back, 3 bases at V and 6 bases at J, with 9 bases in the middle. Germline-derived CDR1 and CDR2 are SGDLS and YYNGEE. Time point defined: before trial treatment. The donors' treatment consisted of nivolumab, ipilimumab, aspirin, low-dose cyclophosphamide and low-dose radiotherapy. The patients who were eligible all carried advanced solid tumors that lacked tumor-infiltrating lymphocytes, meaning the tumors were TIL-negative. This clonotype was recorded many times. TCRs underwent around 18 PCR cycles of amplification with a constant-region primer and V-primer adapter. TCRdb passed the reads through MiXCR, listing each CDR3 protein once. The sample records fewer than 60,000 distinct CDR3 sequences, about 10% being singletons.

The clonotype comes from a female donor with ovarian cancer. The rearrangement joins TRBV9 to TRBJ2-2; no firm D call. This sample comprised PBMCs, obtained before treatment. This CDR3 reads CASSARTSGELFF. The CDR3 DNA reads TGTGCCAGCAGCGCCCGGACGTCCGGGGAGCTGTTTTTT.